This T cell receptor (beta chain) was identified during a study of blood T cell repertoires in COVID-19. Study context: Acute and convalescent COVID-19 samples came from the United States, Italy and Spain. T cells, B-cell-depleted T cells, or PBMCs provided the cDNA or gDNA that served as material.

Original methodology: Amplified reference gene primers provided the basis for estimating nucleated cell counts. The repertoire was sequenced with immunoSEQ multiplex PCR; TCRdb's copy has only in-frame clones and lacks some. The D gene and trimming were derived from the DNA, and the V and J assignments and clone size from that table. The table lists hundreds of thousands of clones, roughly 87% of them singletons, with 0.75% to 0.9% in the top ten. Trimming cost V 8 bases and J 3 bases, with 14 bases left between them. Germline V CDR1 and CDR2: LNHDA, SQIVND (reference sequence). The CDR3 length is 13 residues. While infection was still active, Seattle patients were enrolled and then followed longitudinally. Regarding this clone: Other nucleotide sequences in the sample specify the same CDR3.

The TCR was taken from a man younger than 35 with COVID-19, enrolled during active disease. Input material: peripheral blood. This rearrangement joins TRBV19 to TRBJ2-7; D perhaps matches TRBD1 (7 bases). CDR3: CASSSGGGYEQYF. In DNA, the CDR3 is TGTGCCAGTTCTTCAGGGGGAGGCTACGAGCAGTACTTC.